One T cell receptor (beta chain) is described in this entry. The antigen remains undetermined. It is likely a read error, because the conserved phenylalanine at the end of the CDR3 is missing. This entry comes from a study of post-analysis software for immune sequencing data. Whole-study results and caveats: The study found TRBV5-6, TRBV5-1 and TRBV20-1 among roughly 5 TRBV segments more frequent in patients than controls.

Unique molecular identifiers were present in the TCR beta cDNA libraries. One entry per CDR3 protein results from TCRdb running MiXCR on the PCR reads. The sample gives roughly 800,000 distinct CDR3 sequences, 40% to 55% of which show up once; approximately 4.4% is in the top ten. Germline V gives CDR1 LGHNA, CDR2 YNFKEQ. This CDR3 is 13 amino acids long. The V and J ends lost 2 bases and 3 bases, in that order; junction bases with no gene match: 1. The specimen was blood. The rearrangement uses TRBV4-2 and TRBJ2-7, with 7 positions matching TRBD1. The clonotype was recovered from a girl aged 5 to 17 with multiple sclerosis. CDR3 loop: CASSQWDSYEQYS. In DNA, the CDR3 is TGTGCCAGCAGCCAATGGGACAGCTACGAGCAGTACTCC.